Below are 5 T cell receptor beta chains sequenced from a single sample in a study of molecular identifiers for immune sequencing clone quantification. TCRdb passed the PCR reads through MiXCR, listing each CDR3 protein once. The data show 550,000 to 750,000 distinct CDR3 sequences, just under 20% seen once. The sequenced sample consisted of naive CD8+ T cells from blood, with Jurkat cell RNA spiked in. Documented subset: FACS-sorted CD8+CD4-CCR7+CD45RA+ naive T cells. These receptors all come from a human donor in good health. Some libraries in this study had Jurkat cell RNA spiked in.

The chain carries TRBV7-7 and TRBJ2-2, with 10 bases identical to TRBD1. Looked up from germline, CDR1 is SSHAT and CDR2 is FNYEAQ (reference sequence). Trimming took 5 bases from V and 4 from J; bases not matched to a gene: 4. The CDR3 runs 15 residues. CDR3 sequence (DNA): TGTGCCAGCAGCCCCGGGACAGGGGCCACCGGGGAGCTGTTTTTT. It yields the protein CASSPGTGATGELFF.

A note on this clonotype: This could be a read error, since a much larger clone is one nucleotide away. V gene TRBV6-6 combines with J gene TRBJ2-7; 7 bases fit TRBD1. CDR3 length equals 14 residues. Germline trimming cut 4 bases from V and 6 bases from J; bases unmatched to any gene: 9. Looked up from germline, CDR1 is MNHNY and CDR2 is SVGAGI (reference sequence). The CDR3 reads CASSLYRGAREQYF. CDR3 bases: TGTGCCAGCAGTTTGTACAGGGGAGCCCGCGAGCAGTACTTC.

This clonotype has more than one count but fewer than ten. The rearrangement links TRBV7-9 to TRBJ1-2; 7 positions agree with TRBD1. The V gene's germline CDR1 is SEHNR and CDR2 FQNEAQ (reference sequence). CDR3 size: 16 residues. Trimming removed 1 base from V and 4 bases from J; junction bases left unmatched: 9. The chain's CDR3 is CASSLVGAGGTYGYTF. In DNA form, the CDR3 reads TGTGCCAGCAGCTTAGTTGGAGCAGGGGGAACCTATGGCTACACCTTC.

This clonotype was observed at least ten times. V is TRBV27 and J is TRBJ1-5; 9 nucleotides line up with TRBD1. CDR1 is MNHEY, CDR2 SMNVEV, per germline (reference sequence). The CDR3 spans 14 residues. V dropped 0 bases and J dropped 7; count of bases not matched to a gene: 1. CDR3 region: CASSLSGTGQPQHF. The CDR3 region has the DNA TGTGCCAGCAGTTTATCAGGGACAGGGCAGCCCCAGCATTTT.

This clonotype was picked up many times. The CDR3: CSVGPGEGDTEAFF. CDR3 coding DNA: TGCAGCGTTGGGCCGGGTGAGGGCGACACTGAAGCTTTCTTT. V and J are TRBV29-1 and TRBJ1-1; D remains unclear. The germline V gene has CDR1 SQVTM and CDR2 ANQGSEA. The V end lost 4 bases, the J end lost 3 bases, and 15 bases lay between the germline ends. The length of the CDR3 is 14 residues.